These 6 T cell receptor beta chains came from one sample sequenced in a study of blood T cells in healthy people across ages. Primed by a sample-barcoded 5' primer and a J-beta primer mix, a second PCR proceeded for roughly 7 to 11 cycles. Using its own MiXCR run on the 5' RACE reads, TCRdb lists one record per CDR3 protein. The data hold around 800,000 distinct CDR3 sequences, with 35% to 60% observed a single time. Sequencing input: blood. The receptors stem from a man aged 80 or over in good health.

This chain uses TRBV20-1 with TRBJ2-1, with D perhaps assigned TRBD1 or TRBD2 (5 bases each). From germline, CDR1 is DFQATT and CDR2 SNEGSKA (reference sequence). The CDR3 is made up of 12 amino acids. The V end was cut by 5 bases, the J end by 10 bases, with 15 bases between. In DNA form, the CDR3 reads TGCAGTGCTTGGGACGAATCCTACGAGCAGTTCTTC. This codes for CSAWDESYEQFF.

The chain has TRBV29-1 and TRBJ2-1; no reliable D call. Trimming took 0 bases from V and 6 from J, leaving 9 bases between them. From germline, CDR1 is SQVTM and CDR2 ANQGSEA. The CDR3 consists of 13 residues. The DNA of the CDR3 is TGCAGCGTTGAAGATCCCAAACGCAATGAGCAGTTCTTC. As protein: CSVEDPKRNEQFF.

This CDR3 is CSVAGLADFQETQYF. The CDR3 DNA is TGCAGCGTTGCCGGACTAGCAGACTTCCAAGAGACCCAGTACTTC. The V call is TRBV29-1, the J call TRBJ2-5; 8 bases are shared with TRBD2. CDR1 and CDR2 from the germline V gene are SQVTM and ANQGSEA. The CDR3 is 15 amino acids. V shed 4 bases, J shed 1 base, and the junction held 8 bases outside the gene matches.

The chain combines TRBV25-1 with TRBJ2-7; D might be TRBD1 (7 bases). The germline gives CDR1 MGHDK, CDR2 SYGVNS. The CDR3 loop spans 13 amino acids. V was clipped by 8 bases and J by 5 bases, with 16 bases between them. Here the CDR3 reads CASARQGGDEQYF. The CDR3 coding sequence is TGTGCCAGCGCAAGACAGGGAGGCGACGAGCAGTACTTC.

This clonotype came up many times. The chain joins TRBV20-1 to TRBJ2-5; D is tentatively TRBD1 or TRBD2 (5 bases each). The germline V gene has CDR1 DFQATT and CDR2 SNEGSKA (reference sequence). This CDR3 has 14 amino acids. The V end lost 4 bases, the J end lost 2 bases, and 14 bases lay between the germline ends. As DNA, the CDR3 is TGCAGTGCTACCCCGGGACCCTATCAAGAGACCCAGTACTTC. This gives the protein CSATPGPYQETQYF.

This clonotype was seen at least ten times. The genes are TRBV20-1 and TRBJ2-6; maybe TRBD1 (6 bases). The CDR3 sequence is 14 residues long. The germline V gene has CDR1 DFQATT and CDR2 SNEGSKA (reference sequence). Trimming stripped 1 base from V and 3 bases from J, with 7 bases between. CDR3 loop: CSARGDIGANVLTF. CDR3 bases: TGCAGTGCTAGAGGGGACATTGGGGCCAACGTCCTGACTTTC.